The subject of this entry is one T cell receptor (beta chain). These data originate in a study of T cells in localized non-small cell lung cancer. Between the trimmed V and J ends, which lost 1 base and 7 bases, there was a span of 9 bases. The CDR3 runs 13 residues. CDR1 is SGHDT, CDR2 YYEEEE, per germline. The assay was immunoSEQ multiplex PCR, and TCRdb's table has in-frame clones only and misses some. The data contain fewer than 25,000 clones, 80% to 95% of them singletons. The sequence was collected from a woman aged 35-70 years with stage I lung adenocarcinoma. The sequencing used peripheral blood, collected before any cancer treatment. V is TRBV5-6 and J is TRBJ2-4; D unresolved. CDR3 bases: TGTGCCAGCAGCTTGAGTCTAGTGAACATTCAGTACTTC. It translates to CASSLSLVNIQYF. The whole variable domain, remainder taken from reference TRBV5-6 and TRBJ2-4, is DAGVTQSPTHLIKTRGQQVTLRCSPKSGHDTVSWYQQALGQGPQFIFQYYEEEERQRGNFPDRFSGHQFPNYSSELNVNALLLGDSALYLCASSLSLVNIQYFGAGTRLSVL.